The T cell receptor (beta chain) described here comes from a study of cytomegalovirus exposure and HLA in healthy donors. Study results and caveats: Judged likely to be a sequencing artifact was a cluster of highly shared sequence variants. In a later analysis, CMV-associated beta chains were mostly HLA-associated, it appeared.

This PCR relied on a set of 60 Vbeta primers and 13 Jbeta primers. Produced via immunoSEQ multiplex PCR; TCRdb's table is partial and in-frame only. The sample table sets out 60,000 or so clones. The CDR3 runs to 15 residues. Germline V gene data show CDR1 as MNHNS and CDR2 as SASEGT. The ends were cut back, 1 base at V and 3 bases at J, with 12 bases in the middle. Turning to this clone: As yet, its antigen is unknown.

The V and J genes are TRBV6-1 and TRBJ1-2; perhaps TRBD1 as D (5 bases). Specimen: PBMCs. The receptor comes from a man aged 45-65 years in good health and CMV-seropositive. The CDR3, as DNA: TGTGCCAGCAGTGAAGGTAGCAGGGTTGACTATGGCTACACCTTC. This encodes CASSEGSRVDYGYTF.